The T cell receptor (beta chain) described here comes from a study of T cells in Graves' hyperthyroidism and ophthalmopathy. V shed 2 bases and J shed 0 bases, with 11 bases lying between them. The germline CDR1 and CDR2 sequences are MGHRA and YSYEKL. The CDR3 is 16 residues long. Clinical symptoms, serum thyroxine, TRAb, thyroid ultrasound and orbital computed tomography established diagnosis. This clonotype has a count of ten or more. RNA transcripts gave rise to amplified TCR beta CDR3 regions. In the first-round RT-PCR of the TCR CDR3, the HTBI primer set was used. One entry per CDR3 protein, called by TCRdb with MiXCR from the multiplex PCR reads. The top ten clones hold just under 8% of a sample with around 450,000 distinct CDR3 sequences, less than 20% of them seen once.

The origin of this receptor is a woman in her late teens or twenties with Graves' hyperthyroidism. Sequenced: blood. The rearrangement links TRBV4-1 to TRBJ2-1; D gene uncertain. The CDR3: CASSQRAHSSYNEQFF. CDR3 DNA: TGCGCCAGCAGCCAACGGGCCCATAGCTCCTACAATGAGCAGTTCTTC.